This T cell receptor (beta chain) was captured in a study of blood T cell repertoires in COVID-19. Individuals aged roughly 18 to 90 years were recruited from about two dozen US areas. Profiled with immunoSEQ multiplex PCR; TCRdb holds only in-frame clones, not every one. This sample has roughly 310,000 clones, with roughly 90% found just once. Input material: PBMCs or T cells enriched from blood (not recorded which). The source is a man in his sixties who had recovered from COVID-19.

The CDR3 DNA is TGCGCCAGCAGCAGGGGACAGGGGCAAGAGACTGAAGCTTTCTTT. Protein product: CASSRGQGQETEAFF. V and J are TRBV5-1 and TRBJ1-1; 10 bases agree with TRBD1. V shed 4 bases, J shed 5 bases, and the junction held 8 bases outside the gene matches. The CDR3 is 15 residues long. Germline V lookup: CDR1 SGHRS, CDR2 YFSETQ.